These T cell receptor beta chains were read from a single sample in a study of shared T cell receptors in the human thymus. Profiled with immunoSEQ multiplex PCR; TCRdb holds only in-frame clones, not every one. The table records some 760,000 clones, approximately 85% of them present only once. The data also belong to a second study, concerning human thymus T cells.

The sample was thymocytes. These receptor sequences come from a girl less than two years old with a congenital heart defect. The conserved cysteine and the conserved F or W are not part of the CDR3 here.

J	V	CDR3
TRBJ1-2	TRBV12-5	ASPEGNYGYT
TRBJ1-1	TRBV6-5	ASSKRTALNTEAF
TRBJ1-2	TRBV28	ASSFLGGYGYT
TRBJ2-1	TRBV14	ASSLGGRDRDLLGQF
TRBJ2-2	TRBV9	ASSPGSGGASFANTGELF
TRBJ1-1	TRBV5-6	ASSTGENTEAF
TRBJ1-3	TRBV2	ASSEANGAGGRTGNTIY
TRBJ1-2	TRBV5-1	ASSPDRETYGYT
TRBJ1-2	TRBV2	ASRTKRTGPLNYGYT
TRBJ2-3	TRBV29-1	SARGSDTQY
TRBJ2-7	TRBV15	ATSRVGDRSYEQY
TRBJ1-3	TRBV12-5	ASANRGNTIY